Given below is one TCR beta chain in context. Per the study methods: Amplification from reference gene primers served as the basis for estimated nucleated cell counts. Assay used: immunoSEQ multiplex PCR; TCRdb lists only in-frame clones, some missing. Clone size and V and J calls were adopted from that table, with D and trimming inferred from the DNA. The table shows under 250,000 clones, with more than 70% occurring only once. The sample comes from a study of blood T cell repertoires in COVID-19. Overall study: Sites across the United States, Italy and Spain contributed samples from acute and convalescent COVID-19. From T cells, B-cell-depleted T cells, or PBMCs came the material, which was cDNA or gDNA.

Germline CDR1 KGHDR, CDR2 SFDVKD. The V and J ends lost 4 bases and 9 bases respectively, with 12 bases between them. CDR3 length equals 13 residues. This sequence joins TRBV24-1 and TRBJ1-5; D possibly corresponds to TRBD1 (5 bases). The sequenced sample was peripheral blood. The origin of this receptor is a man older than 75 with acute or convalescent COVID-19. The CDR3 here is CATSEAGRGPQHF. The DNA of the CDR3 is TGTGCCACCAGTGAGGCGGGACGGGGGCCCCAGCATTTT.